These 15 T cell receptor beta chains originate from one sample sequenced in a study of identical twins. One entry per CDR3 protein, called by TCRdb with MiXCR from the 5' RACE reads. The table includes roughly 230,000 distinct CDR3 sequences, around 8.3% detected once. The same sample was also studied in work on yellow fever vaccine responses in identical twins.

Sequenced: CD8+ T cells sorted from blood. The receptors were sampled from a woman under 30 in good health.

This clonotype was counted a few times. The genes are TRBV5-6 and TRBJ2-1, with 9 bases matching TRBD1. V was pared by 3 bases and J by 4 bases, with 11 bases of the junction left unmatched. Germline CDR1 SGHDT, CDR2 YYEEEE. The CDR3 length is 17 residues. CDR3 in amino acids: CASSSLQGALIYNEQFF. The CDR3 DNA is TGTGCCAGCAGCTCATTACAGGGGGCCCTGATTTACAATGAGCAGTTCTTC.

The gene calls are TRBV30 and TRBJ1-1; 8 nucleotides align to TRBD1. Germline V gene sequence: CDR1 GTSNPN, CDR2 SVGIG (reference sequence). The CDR3 spans 14 residues. V gave up 3 bases and J gave up 5 bases; unmatched junction bases: 8. CDR3 region: CAWSGGQGETEAFF. CDR3 nucleotides: TGTGCCTGGAGCGGTGGACAGGGTGAAACTGAAGCTTTCTTT.

This chain uses TRBV7-6 with TRBJ2-1; maybe TRBD1 (6 bases). Trimming cost V 1 base and J 2 bases, with 15 bases left between them. The CDR3 is 17 amino acids. Germline CDR1 is SGHVS and CDR2 is FNYEAQ. The CDR3, as DNA: TGTGCCAGCAGCTTAGGTTCAGGGGAATTACCCTACAATGAGCAGTTCTTC. Its translation is CASSLGSGELPYNEQFF.

This chain connects TRBV5-6 to TRBJ2-7; D assignment may be TRBD1 or TRBD2 (5 bases each). CDR1 and CDR2 from the germline V gene are SGHDT and YYEEEE. Trimming took 4 bases from V and 4 from J, leaving 18 bases between them. This CDR3 is 15 amino acids long. In nucleotides, the CDR3 is TGTGCCAGCAGCCTCATTAGGGACGGGGAGTACGAGCAGTACTTC. It is translated as CASSLIRDGEYEQYF.

This clonotype was observed a few times. Here the CDR3 reads CASSPSSSSYNEQFF. DNA of the CDR3: TGTGCCAGCAGTCCTAGCTCCAGCTCCTACAATGAGCAGTTCTTC. V is TRBV6-2 or TRBV6-3 and J is TRBJ2-1, with a weak D call TRBD2 (5 bases). Trimming removed 5 bases from V and 0 bases from J, with 11 bases in between. This CDR3 is 15 amino acids long. CDR1 and CDR2 from the germline V gene are MNHEY and SVGEGT.

The chain links TRBV6-1 to TRBJ2-3, with no clear D. CDR3 length equals 14 residues. V lost 6 bases and J 2 bases, leaving 12 bases between the germline ends. CDR1 MNHNS and CDR2 SASEGT come from the germline V gene. For the CDR3, the DNA is TGTGCCAGCAGAACTACCGACCTCACAGATACGCAGTATTTT. This sequence encodes CASRTTDLTDTQYF.

This clonotype has a handful of counts. V is TRBV28 and J is TRBJ2-7; TRBD1 matches at 8 bases. Germline CDR1 and CDR2: MDHEN and SYDVKM. The V and J ends lost 2 bases and 1 base, in that order; junction bases with no gene match: 7. The CDR3 is 16 residues long. The CDR3 is CASSLGTGNWSYEQYF. CDR3 nucleotide sequence: TGTGCCAGCAGTTTAGGGACAGGTAACTGGTCCTACGAGCAGTACTTC.

This clonotype was seen repeatedly, ten times or more. J is TRBJ2-3 and V is TRBV28, with 9 bases aligning to TRBD2. This CDR3 contains 17 residues. Germline CDR1 and CDR2: MDHEN and SYDVKM. With V trimmed by 6 bases and J by 0 bases, 10 bases remained unmatched. CDR3 nucleotides: TGTGCCAGCAGCCGTTTAGCGGGAGCCCCTAGCACAGATACGCAGTATTTT. Residues: CASSRLAGAPSTDTQYF.

This clonotype turned up a few times. CDR3 sequence: CASSTATGELFF. CDR3 nucleotides: TGTGCCAGCAGCACTGCCACCGGGGAGCTGTTTTTT. V is TRBV9 and J is TRBJ2-2; no reliable D call. CDR1 is SGDLS and CDR2 is YYNGEE in the germline V gene. This CDR3 comprises 12 residues. V shed 4 bases and J shed 4 bases, with 5 bases lying between them.

This clonotype was counted only a few times. V and J are TRBV2 and TRBJ2-7, with D perhaps TRBD2 (6 bases). The CDR3 is 13 residues long. In germline, CDR1 is SNHLY, CDR2 FYNNEI. The V gene lost 3 bases and the J gene lost 5 bases, with 11 bases spanning the gap. CDR3 in DNA: TGTGCCAGCAGTGAGCCAGGAGGGCACGAGCAGTACTTC. Translating it yields CASSEPGGHEQYF.

In this sample, this clonotype turned up many times. This rearrangement joins TRBV5-1 to TRBJ2-1; D might be TRBD1 or TRBD2, each matching 6 bases. Germline V gives CDR1 SGHRS, CDR2 YFSETQ. The V end lost 0 bases, the J end lost 2 bases, and 15 bases lay between the germline ends. The CDR3 covers 17 residues. This CDR3 is CASSLALQGGTYNEQFF. CDR3 in DNA: TGCGCCAGCAGCTTGGCTTTACAGGGAGGCACCTACAATGAGCAGTTCTTC.

This clonotype was counted at least ten times. The V call is TRBV29-1, the J call TRBJ2-7, with D possibly called TRBD1 or TRBD2 (6 bases each). This CDR3 contains 15 residues. Germline assignment: CDR1 SQVTM and CDR2 ANQGSEA. V was pared by 4 bases and J by 5 bases, with 21 bases between. The CDR3 spells CSVAQDRGRLDEQYF. The CDR3 DNA reads as TGCAGCGTTGCCCAGGATCGGGGGCGGTTGGACGAGCAGTACTTC.

This clonotype appeared many times. The chain has TRBV5-1 and TRBJ2-3, with TRBD1 matching 11 bases. CDR3 length equals 16 residues. The V gene end was trimmed by 4 bases and the J gene end by 3 bases; junction bases not matched to a gene: 7. CDR1 and CDR2 from the germline V gene are SGHRS and YFSETQ. DNA of the CDR3: TGCGCCAGCAGCCCCGGACAGGGGGCAGTAACAGATACGCAGTATTTT. Protein sequence: CASSPGQGAVTDTQYF.

This chain links TRBV5-1 with TRBJ2-1; TRBD1 is a possible D gene (5 bases). The V gene's germline CDR1 is SGHRS and CDR2 YFSETQ. There are 15 residues in the CDR3. V lost 3 bases and J 0 bases, leaving 10 bases between the germline ends. CDR3 DNA: TGCGCCAGCAGCTCACAGGCCTCCTCCTACAATGAGCAGTTCTTC. Protein: CASSSQASSYNEQFF.

The chain has TRBV7-9 and TRBJ2-1, with D tentatively TRBD1 or TRBD2 (6 bases each). The CDR3 loop spans 15 amino acids. Trimming stripped 4 bases from V and 7 bases from J, with 17 bases between. Germline V gene data show CDR1 as SEHNR and CDR2 as FQNEAQ (reference sequence). CDR3 sequence: CASSSSGASWNEQFF. CDR3 bases: TGTGCCAGCAGCTCCTCGGGGGCGAGTTGGAATGAGCAGTTCTTC.